This TCR beta chain was found in a study of T cell responses to AZD1222 COVID-19 vaccine. Study-wide points: Once two AZD1222 doses were given, Spike-specific TCR breadth and depth went up.

V lost 6 bases to trimming and J lost 0 bases, with 15 bases between them. Germline V lookup: CDR1 SGHRS, CDR2 YFSETQ. The CDR3 length is 15 residues. Turning to this clone: Its antigen is not known.

Data came from immunoSEQ multiplex PCR; TCRdb stores just in-frame clones and leaves some out. The sample includes fewer than 120,000 clones, 80% to 95% of them seen just once. Sample: peripheral blood, taken 28 days after the second AZD1222 dose. This chain joins TRBV5-1 and TRBJ1-1, with D perhaps TRBD1 (6 bases). This clonotype was sampled from an adult who received the AZD1222 COVID-19 vaccine. CDR3 coding DNA: TGCGCCAGCACCCCGGAGGGGGGTTTGAACACTGAAGCTTTCTTT. It translates to CASTPEGGLNTEAFF.